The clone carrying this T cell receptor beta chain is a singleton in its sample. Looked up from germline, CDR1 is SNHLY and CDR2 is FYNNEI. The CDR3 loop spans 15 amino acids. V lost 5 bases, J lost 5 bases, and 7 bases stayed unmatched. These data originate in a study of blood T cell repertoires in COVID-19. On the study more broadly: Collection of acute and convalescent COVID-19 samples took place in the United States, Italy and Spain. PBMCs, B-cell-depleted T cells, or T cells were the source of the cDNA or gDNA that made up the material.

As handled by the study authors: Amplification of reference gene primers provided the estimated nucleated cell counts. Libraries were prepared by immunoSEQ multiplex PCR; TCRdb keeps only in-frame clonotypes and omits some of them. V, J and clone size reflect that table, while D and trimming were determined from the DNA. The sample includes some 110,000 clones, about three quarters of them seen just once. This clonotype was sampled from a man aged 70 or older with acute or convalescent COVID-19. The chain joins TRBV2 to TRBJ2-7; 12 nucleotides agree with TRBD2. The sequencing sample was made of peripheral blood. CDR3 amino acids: CASSPGLAGTHEQYF. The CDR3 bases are TGTGCCAGCAGTCCCGGACTAGCGGGAACCCACGAGCAGTACTTC.